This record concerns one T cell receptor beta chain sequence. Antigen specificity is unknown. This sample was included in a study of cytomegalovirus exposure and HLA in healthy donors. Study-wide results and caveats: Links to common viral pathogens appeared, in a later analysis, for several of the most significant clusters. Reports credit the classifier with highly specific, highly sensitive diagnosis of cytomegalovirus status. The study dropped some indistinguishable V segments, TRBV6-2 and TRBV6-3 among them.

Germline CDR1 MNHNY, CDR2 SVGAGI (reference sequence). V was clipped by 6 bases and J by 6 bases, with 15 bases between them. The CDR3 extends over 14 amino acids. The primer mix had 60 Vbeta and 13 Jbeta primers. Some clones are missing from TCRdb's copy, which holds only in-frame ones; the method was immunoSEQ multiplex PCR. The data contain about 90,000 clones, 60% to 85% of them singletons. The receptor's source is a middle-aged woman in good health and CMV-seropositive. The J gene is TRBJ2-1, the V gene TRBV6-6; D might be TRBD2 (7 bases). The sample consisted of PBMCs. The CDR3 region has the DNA TGTGCCAGCAGCCCCGCAAGGGGGGGCAATGAGCAGTTCTTC. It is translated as CASSPARGGNEQFF.